This TCR beta chain was sequenced for a study of blood T cell repertoires in COVID-19 (dated by TCRdb to between 2020 and 2021). Notes on the research overall: The collaborator samples originated in the United States, Italy and Spain and spanned the acute and convalescent phases of COVID-19. The material from the prospective study consisted of cDNA or gDNA derived from T cells, B-cell-depleted T cells, or PBMCs. The dataset comprised deeply sampled blood TCRbeta repertoires from subjects exposed to, actively infected with, or recovered from COVID-19. The repertoires were released in a freely available public database meant as a resource for research on the immune response to SARS-CoV-2. The samples were drawn from the first 160 participants of the ongoing ImmuneRACE study and from roughly 1,300 subjects provided by 6 global collaborators. Sample metadata almost always included a de-identified subject ID, COVID-19 status, age in years and sex. Where HLA class I and class II types were available, the types were taken from metadata supplied by the sample provider, not from assay-based typing.

TCRbeta CDR3 regions were amplified from genomic DNA using the immunoSEQ Assay, a bias-controlled multiplex PCR. Concerning the study's data processing: Nucleated cell counts per sample were estimated from amplification of reference gene primers within the assay. To quantify the absolute abundance of each unique TCRbeta CDR3 rearrangement, sequence reads were collapsed and filtered. For each sample, productive Simpson clonality was calculated as the square root of Simpson's diversity index over productive rearrangements. This immuneACCESS table, as held by TCRdb, lists in-frame sequences with V and J called but not all clones. Of the missing ones, under half trace to an unresolved V gene in checked studies; the others have no known cause. The V and J calls and clone size come from that table; D and trimming were worked out from the DNA. The sample includes tens of thousands of clones, with 84% observed a single time. Roughly 10% of the sample goes to the ten largest clones.

About this clone: Its antigen remains undetermined. One base away there is no much larger clone; base qualities are not given.

What the work shows at the level of the full study, not this receptor alone: How much clinical and demographic metadata was included differed by source and by participant, and the metadata was provided uncurated.

Whole blood was collected in K2EDTA tubes by collaborating institutions according to the institutions' own protocols. Collaborator samples were shipped for TCRbeta analysis as frozen whole blood, isolated PBMCs, or DNA extracted from either sample type. There are 14 amino acids in the CDR3, from cysteine to phenylalanine inclusive. Solely the CDR3 DNA is kept, with 42 bases framed from the first base. The trim is 5 bases for V and 7 bases for J, with a gap of 18 bases between the germline ends. Reading the germline V gene gives CDR1 SGHTA and CDR2 FQGNSA. The rearrangement joined TRBV7-2 to TRBJ2-7; D gene: possibly TRBD2, on 5 matching bases. The clonotype originates from a man aged 60 to 69 with acute or convalescent COVID-19. Sample: peripheral blood. The DNA reads as follows: TGTGCCAGCAGCGCCGGAGGTGGTTTCCGGGAGCAGTACTTC. It translates as CASSAGGGFREQYF.